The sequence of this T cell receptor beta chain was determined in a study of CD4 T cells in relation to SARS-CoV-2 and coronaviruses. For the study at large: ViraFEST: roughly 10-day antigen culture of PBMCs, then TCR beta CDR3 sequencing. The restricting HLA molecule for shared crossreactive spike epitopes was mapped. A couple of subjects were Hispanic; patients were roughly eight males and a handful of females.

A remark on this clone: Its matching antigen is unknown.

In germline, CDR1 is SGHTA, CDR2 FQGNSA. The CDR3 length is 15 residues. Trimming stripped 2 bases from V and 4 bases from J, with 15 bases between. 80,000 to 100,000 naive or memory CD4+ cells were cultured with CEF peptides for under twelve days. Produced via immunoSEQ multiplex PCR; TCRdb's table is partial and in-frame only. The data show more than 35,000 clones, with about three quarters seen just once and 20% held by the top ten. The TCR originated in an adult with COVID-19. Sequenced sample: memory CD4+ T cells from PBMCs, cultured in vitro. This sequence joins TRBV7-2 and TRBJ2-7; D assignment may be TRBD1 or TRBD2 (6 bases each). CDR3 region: CASSLNGGGGYEQYF. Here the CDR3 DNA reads TGTGCCAGCAGCTTAAACGGCGGAGGGGGGTACGAGCAGTACTTC.